This is a list of T cell receptor beta chains from one sample in a study of response to subunit inactivated influenza vaccine. TCRdb recomputed calls from the RT-PCR reads with MiXCR, one row per CDR3 protein. The sample comprises roughly 550,000 distinct CDR3 sequences, approximately 20% of which are singletons, and approximately 2.9% rests with the top ten. The same sample was also studied in work on T cells expressing NK-cell markers.

Material: CD4+ T cells sorted from PBMCs, obtained 11 to 12 days after vaccination. The receptors here all came from a man between 45 and 60 years old who received an inactivated influenza vaccine. CDR3s include the opening cysteine and the closing phenylalanine or tryptophan. Fields, in order: D gene, clone size, V gene, J gene, CDR3 protein, CDR3 DNA. D genes are given only for firm matches. Not every row has a clone size; where given, it reads once, few, many or a size class.

-,-,TRBV6-1,TRBJ2-3,CASKQSGGPGDTQYF,TGTGCCAGCAAACAGTCTGGGGGGCCTGGGGATACGCAGTATTTT
TRBD2,-,TRBV5-1,TRBJ2-1,CASSLVASGGSYNEQFF,TGCGCCAGCAGCTTGGTGGCTAGCGGGGGCTCCTACAATGAGCAGTTCTTC
-,-,TRBV5-5,TRBJ1-2,CASSPDGQKNYGYTF,TGTGCCAGCAGCCCCGACGGACAGAAGAACTATGGCTACACCTTC
-,-,TRBV21-1,TRBJ1-2,CASSLRTSGDYGYTF,TGTGCCAGCAGTCTCAGGACTTCCGGGGACTATGGCTACACTTTC
TRBD1,few,TRBV24-1,TRBJ2-7,CATRDRGRLYEQYF,TGTGCCACCCGGGACAGGGGGCGTCTCTACGAGCAGTACTTC
TRBD1,-,TRBV6-1,TRBJ1-1,CASSAKTLDRGTWTEAFF,TGTGCCAGCAGCGCAAAAACCCTGGACAGGGGGACTTGGACTGAAGCTTTCTTT
TRBD1,few,TRBV12-3/TRBV12-4,TRBJ1-2,CASSRRTGLNGYTF,TGTGCCAGCAGCCGAAGGACAGGTCTGAATGGCTACACCTTC
-,-,TRBV7-2,TRBJ2-2,CASSLAVYTGELFF,TGTGCCAGCAGCTTAGCGGTTTACACCGGGGAGCTGTTTTTT
TRBD2,-,TRBV9,TRBJ2-5,CASSVGGGRETQYF,TGTGCCAGCAGCGTAGGGGGGGGTCGAGAGACCCAGTACTTC
-,-,TRBV12-3/TRBV12-4,TRBJ1-1,CASSFLSGSEAFF,TGTGCCAGCAGTTTTTTGTCAGGGTCTGAAGCTTTCTTT
TRBD2,many,TRBV5-6,TRBJ2-3,CASSLKGLAGLGDTQYF,TGTGCCAGCAGCTTAAAGGGACTAGCGGGACTTGGCGATACGCAGTATTTT
-,-,TRBV6-2/TRBV6-3,TRBJ2-3,CASSYVEASTQYF,TGTGCCAGCAGTTACGTAGAGGCGTCTACGCAGTATTTT
TRBD1,-,TRBV24-1,TRBJ2-2,CAIGRQGNTGELFF,TGTGCCATTGGGCGACAGGGGAACACCGGGGAGCTGTTTTTT
-,few,TRBV4-3,TRBJ1-1,CASSQDGHWDTEAFF,TGCGCCAGCAGCCAAGACGGGCATTGGGACACTGAAGCTTTCTTT
-,-,TRBV7-3,TRBJ2-1,CASSLMVWDNEQFF,TGTGCCAGCAGCTTAATGGTCTGGGACAATGAGCAGTTCTTC
TRBD1,few,TRBV28,TRBJ2-5,CASSPDRGTQYF,TGTGCCAGCAGTCCGGACAGGGGAACCCAGTACTTC
-,few,TRBV5-6,TRBJ2-1,CASSFLGASYNEQFF,TGTGCCAGCAGCTTTCTCGGGGCATCGTACAATGAGCAGTTCTTC
TRBD1,-,TRBV10-3,TRBJ2-7,CAISDGTGTYEQYF,TGTGCCATCAGTGATGGGACAGGGACCTACGAGCAGTACTTC
TRBD1,-,TRBV6-1,TRBJ1-6,CASSPGTGTSPLHF,TGTGCCAGCAGCCCCGGGACAGGGACTTCACCCCTCCACTTT
TRBD2,-,TRBV5-1,TRBJ2-7,CASKQRDNHPYEQYF,TGCGCCAGCAAGCAGCGGGATAACCACCCCTACGAGCAGTACTTC
-,-,TRBV4-1,TRBJ2-5,CASSQVPGFLETQYF,TGCGCCAGCAGCCAAGTGCCGGGATTCTTGGAGACCCAGTACTTC
-,many,TRBV5-1,TRBJ2-3,CASSLEDSSTDTQYF,TGCGCCAGCAGCTTGGAAGACTCTAGCACAGATACGCAGTATTTT
-,many,TRBV5-1,TRBJ2-3,CASSLDGGHATQYF,TGCGCCAGCAGCTTGGACGGGGGGCATGCTACGCAGTATTTT
TRBD1,few,TRBV5-1,TRBJ2-5,CASSLNMGQGKETQYF,TGCGCCAGCAGCTTGAACATGGGACAGGGGAAAGAGACCCAGTACTTC
TRBD2,many,TRBV29-1,TRBJ2-5,CSVGRAGEETQYF,TGCAGCGTCGGGAGAGCGGGAGAGGAGACCCAGTACTTC
TRBD2,-,TRBV18,TRBJ2-1,CASSPMTSGRFNEQFF,TGTGCCAGCTCACCAATGACTAGCGGGAGGTTCAATGAGCAGTTCTTC
TRBD2,many,TRBV7-2,TRBJ2-7,CASSLVGGVSSYEQYF,TGTGCCAGCAGCTTAGTTGGGGGGGTCAGCTCCTACGAGCAGTACTTC
-,-,TRBV20-1,TRBJ1-2,CSVTRPGTNYGYTF,TGCAGTGTCACTCGACCGGGAACTAACTATGGCTACACCTTC
-,-,TRBV5-1,TRBJ2-7,CASSLQDRYEQYF,TGCGCCAGCAGCTTGCAGGACAGATACGAGCAGTACTTC
TRBD1,-,TRBV20-1,TRBJ1-1,CSAPRTGVTEAFF,TGCAGTGCCCCGCGGACAGGGGTAACTGAAGCTTTCTTT
TRBD1,few,TRBV10-3,TRBJ2-7,CATEGQGVYEQYF,TGTGCCACCGAGGGACAGGGTGTTTACGAGCAGTACTTC
-,few,TRBV18,TRBJ2-1,CASSPRTIRNEQFF,TGTGCCAGCTCACCTCGAACCATACGTAATGAGCAGTTCTTC
-,-,TRBV19,TRBJ2-7,CASIGGSEQYF,TGTGCCAGTATAGGGGGGTCCGAGCAGTACTTC
-,few,TRBV12-3/TRBV12-4,TRBJ2-7,CASSLTRNYEQYF,TGTGCCAGCAGTTTAACGAGGAACTACGAGCAGTACTTC
-,many,TRBV4-2,TRBJ2-7,CASSQGGRAYEQYF,TGTGCCAGCAGCCAAGGTGGCCGCGCCTACGAGCAGTACTTC
-,few,TRBV5-1,TRBJ2-3,CASSSRTGVADTQYF,TGCGCCAGCAGCTCTAGGACGGGAGTTGCAGATACGCAGTATTTT
TRBD1,many,TRBV10-3,TRBJ2-3,CATTGGDTQYF,TGTGCCACCACAGGGGGAGATACGCAGTATTTT
-,few,TRBV5-5,TRBJ1-2,CASSFLGEGLDGYTF,TGTGCCAGCAGCTTCCTCGGAGAAGGCTTAGATGGCTACACCTTC
-,many,TRBV12-3/TRBV12-4,TRBJ1-1,CASSLSSGSTEAFF,TGTGCCAGCAGTTTATCGTCGGGGTCCACTGAAGCTTTCTTT
-,-,TRBV2,TRBJ2-7,CASSANEQYF,TGTGCCAGCAGTGCGAACGAGCAGTACTTC
-,-,TRBV20-1,TRBJ2-1,CSARPAPGLFSYNEQFF,TGCAGTGCTAGACCCGCACCGGGACTCTTCTCCTACAATGAGCAGTTCTTC
TRBD1,-,TRBV6-2/TRBV6-3,TRBJ1-6,CASSTGTGLSPLHF,TGTGCCAGCAGTACCGGGACAGGACTTTCACCCCTCCACTTT
TRBD1,-,TRBV27,TRBJ1-3,CASSPLTGRTGNTIYF,TGTGCCAGCAGTCCCTTGACAGGGCGCACTGGAAACACCATATATTTT
-,-,TRBV6-2/TRBV6-3,TRBJ2-5,CASREQGPVETQYF,TGTGCCAGCAGGGAGCAGGGCCCTGTAGAGACCCAGTACTTC
TRBD2,-,TRBV20-1,TRBJ2-3,CSARDSGRATDTQYF,TGCAGTGCTAGAGATAGCGGGAGGGCCACCGATACGCAGTATTTT
TRBD1,-,TRBV4-3,TRBJ1-2,CASSQDQDRGISGYTF,TGCGCCAGCAGCCAAGACCAGGACAGGGGGATAAGTGGCTACACCTTC
-,few,TRBV3-1,TRBJ1-2,CASSHYAGDGGYGYTF,TGTGCCAGCAGCCATTATGCGGGGGACGGTGGCTATGGCTACACCTTC
-,-,TRBV2,TRBJ1-1,CATSNIVNTEAFF,TGTGCCACCTCCAATATAGTGAACACTGAAGCTTTCTTT
-,few,TRBV3-1,TRBJ1-1,CASSRTQNTEAFF,TGTGCCAGCAGCCGAACACAGAACACTGAAGCTTTCTTT
-,-,TRBV4-2,TRBJ2-7,CASSQDFNRESHEQYF,TGTGCCAGCAGCCAAGATTTTAACAGGGAGTCACACGAGCAGTACTTC